The 26 T cell receptor beta chains presented below share a single source sample, sequenced in a study of cytomegalovirus exposure and HLA in healthy donors. Researchers ran the PCR with 60 Vbeta and 13 Jbeta primers. The table came from immunoSEQ multiplex PCR; TCRdb's copy has only in-frame clones and leaves some out. The data show roughly 160,000 clones, roughly three quarters seen once. The sample consisted of PBMCs. These TCRs come from a woman aged 45-65 years in good health and CMV-seropositive.

This chain connects TRBV27 to TRBJ2-3; the D gene is possibly TRBD1 (6 bases). Germline loops: CDR1 MNHEY, CDR2 SMNVEV (reference sequence). CDR3 length equals 15 residues. The V end lost 5 bases, the J end lost 2 bases, and 14 bases lay between the germline ends. The CDR3 region is CASSLWDTYTDTQYF. The CDR3 nucleotides read TGTGCCAGCAGTCTATGGGACACTTACACAGATACGCAGTATTTT.

The chain carries TRBV9 and TRBJ1-4; tentative D call: TRBD1 (5 bases). This CDR3 is 15 amino acids long. Germline lookup yields CDR1 SGDLS and CDR2 YYNGEE. V was pared by 0 bases and J by 3 bases, with 9 bases between. Here the CDR3 DNA reads TGTGCCAGCAGCGTAGCTCCAGGGTCTAATGAAAAACTGTTTTTT. This gives the protein CASSVAPGSNEKLFF.

The chain employs TRBV18 and TRBJ1-1; maybe TRBD1 (6 bases). This CDR3 has 14 amino acids. CDR1 and CDR2 from the germline V gene are KGHSH and LQKENI. The germline V and J ends were trimmed by 4 bases and 0 bases, with 9 bases remaining between them. In DNA form, the CDR3 reads TGTGCCAGCTCACGGGACACCCTGAACACTGAAGCTTTCTTT. This sequence encodes CASSRDTLNTEAFF. Full variable domain (rest looked up from reference TRBV18 and TRBJ1-1): NAGVMQNPRHLVRRRGQEARLRCSPMKGHSHVYWYRQLPEEGLKFMVYLQKENIIDESGMPKERFSAEFPKEGPSILRIQQVVRGDSAAYFCASSRDTLNTEAFFGQGTRLTVV.

This chain joins TRBV7-2 and TRBJ2-7, with 7 positions matching TRBD1. The V and J ends lost 5 bases and 6 bases, in that order; junction bases with no gene match: 7. The CDR3 has 13 residues. Germline CDR1 SGHTA, CDR2 FQGNSA. The CDR3 sequence is CASSQQGLGEQYF. In DNA, the CDR3 is TGTGCCAGCAGCCAACAGGGGTTGGGCGAGCAGTACTTC.

This chain joins TRBV7-2 and TRBJ2-1, with D perhaps matching TRBD2 (5 bases). Trimming removed 5 bases from V and 4 bases from J, with 18 bases in between. The CDR3 runs to 16 residues. Germline CDR1 is SGHTA and CDR2 is FQGNSA. The CDR3 DNA sequence: TGTGCCAGCAGCCCTAGGCGCTTGGGAGCTTACAATGAGCAGTTCTTC. It is translated as CASSPRRLGAYNEQFF.

CDR3 protein: CASSQGQMAQITF. CDR3 nucleotide sequence: TGTGCCAGCAGCCAGGGACAGATGGCTCAAATCACCTTC. The V gene is TRBV7-9, the J gene TRBJ1-2, with TRBD1 identical over 7 bases. Germline V gives CDR1 SEHNR, CDR2 FQNEAQ (reference sequence). V lost 5 bases to trimming and J lost 13 bases; unmatched junction nucleotides: 13. The CDR3 consists of 13 residues. The whole variable domain, remainder taken from reference TRBV7-9 and TRBJ1-2, is DTGVSQNPRHKITKRGQNVTFRCDPISEHNRLYWYRQTLGQGPEFLTYFQNEAQLEKSRLLSDRFSAERPKGSFSTLEIQRTEQGDSAMYLCASSQGQMAQITFGSGTRLTVV.

This clone appeared a few times. The chain couples TRBV28 to TRBJ2-5; a weak D match, TRBD1 (5 bases). From germline, CDR1 is MDHEN and CDR2 SYDVKM. Trimming pared 2 bases from V and 3 bases from J, leaving 10 bases between. The CDR3 sequence is 14 residues long. The DNA for the CDR3 is TGTGCCAGCAGTTTACGACAGACCGAAGAGACCCAGTACTTC. This translates into CASSLRQTEETQYF.

V usage is TRBV6-1 and J usage is TRBJ1-2, with D hard to call. V dropped 1 base and J dropped 8 bases, with 14 bases sitting between them. Germline CDR1 reads MNHNS; CDR2 reads SASEGT. The CDR3 extends over 14 amino acids. CDR3 nucleotide sequence: TGTGCCAGCAGTGAAGGTGGAGGAGCTAAGGGCTACACCTTC. The encoded protein is CASSEGGGAKGYTF.

V usage is TRBV30 and J usage is TRBJ2-7; D is perhaps TRBD1 (6 bases). Trimming took off 6 bases at V and 4 bases at J, with 13 bases between the two ends. Germline V gives CDR1 GTSNPN, CDR2 SVGIG (reference sequence). This CDR3 has 12 residues. CDR3 bases: TGTGCCTGTACCGGGACACCGTACGAGCAGTACTTC. Its protein product is CACTGTPYEQYF.

The gene calls are TRBV5-8 and TRBJ1-2, with TRBD1 matching 9 bases. Germline V lookup: CDR1 SGHTS, CDR2 YDEGEE. Losses at the gene ends were 1 base for V and 7 bases for J; bases not matched to a gene: 2. The CDR3 runs 13 residues. The CDR3 sequence is CASSLTGGGGYTF. The CDR3 nucleotides read TGTGCCAGCAGCTTGACAGGGGGCGGTGGCTACACCTTC.

This clone was observed a handful of times. CDR3 sequence reads: CASSPRTSPNYGYTF. In nucleotides, the CDR3 is TGCGCCAGCAGCCCTCGGACATCTCCTAACTATGGCTACACCTTC. The rearrangement uses TRBV4-3 and TRBJ1-2; possibly TRBD1 for D (5 bases). V lost 4 bases and J 0 bases, leaving 12 bases between the germline ends. The CDR3 is made up of 15 amino acids. The V gene's germline CDR1 is LGHNA and CDR2 YSLEER.

The V call is TRBV6-5, the J call TRBJ2-7; 10 bases fit TRBD1. The J segment lost 7 bases and the V segment lost 6 bases, leaving 9 bases of the junction unmatched. The germline gives CDR1 MNHEY, CDR2 SVGAGI. The CDR3 sequence is 14 residues long. This CDR3 reads CASSRQGAIEEQYF. The DNA for the CDR3 is TGTGCCAGCAGCAGACAGGGGGCGATTGAGGAGCAGTACTTC.

This clone came up a few times. DNA of the CDR3: TGTGCCAGCAGTTACCCGGACAGGGACGGTGAAAAACTGTTTTTT. Translating it yields CASSYPDRDGEKLFF. This rearrangement joins TRBV6-6 to TRBJ1-4; 8 bases match TRBD1. In germline, CDR1 is MNHNY, CDR2 SVGAGI (reference sequence). This CDR3 is 15 amino acids long. Trimming removed 2 bases from V and 7 bases from J; junction bases left unmatched: 6.

This chain uses TRBV28 with TRBJ2-2, with TRBD2 matching 8 bases. This CDR3 has 17 residues. V lost 6 bases and J lost 0; bases outside the gene matches: 9. Germline V gives CDR1 MDHEN, CDR2 SYDVKM. CDR3: CASSSPGRGTNTGELFF. The DNA for the CDR3 is TGTGCCAGCAGCTCCCCCGGGAGGGGAACGAACACCGGGGAGCTGTTTTTT.

This clone was seen a handful of times. The rearrangement links TRBV19 to TRBJ2-7, with 13 bases aligning to TRBD2. The CDR3 runs 16 residues. Per germline, CDR1 LNHDA and CDR2 SQIVND (reference sequence). J was trimmed by 3 bases and V by 3 bases; bases with no gene match: 5. The CDR3 coding sequence is TGTGCCAGTAGTATGGTCCGGACTAGCGGGAGCTACGAGCAGTACTTC. It specifies CASSMVRTSGSYEQYF.

The V gene is TRBV9, the J gene TRBJ2-1; 9 bases line up with TRBD2. This CDR3 has 15 amino acids. Germline CDR1 reads SGDLS; CDR2 reads YYNGEE. J was trimmed by 0 bases and V by 4 bases; bases with no gene match: 2. CDR3 in DNA: TGTGCCAGCAGCCTAGCGGGGAGCTCCTACAATGAGCAGTTCTTC. It codes for CASSLAGSSYNEQFF. Based on the CDR3 plus reference TRBV9 and TRBJ2-1, the full variable domain is DSGVTQTPKHLITATGQRVTLRCSPRSGDLSVYWYQQSLDQGLQFLIQYYNGEERAKGNILERFSAQQFPDLHSELNLSSLELGDSALYFCASSLAGSSYNEQFFGPGTRLTVL.

This sequence joins TRBV5-1 and TRBJ1-5; D unresolved. The V end was cut by 4 bases, the J end by 5 bases, with 13 bases between. The V gene's germline CDR1 is SGHRS and CDR2 YFSETQ. The CDR3 totals 14 residues. CDR3 in amino acids: CASSLVPSDQPQHF. As DNA, the CDR3 is TGCGCCAGCAGCCTGGTCCCGAGTGATCAGCCCCAGCATTTT.

The sample holds a few counts of this clone. J is TRBJ2-1 and V is TRBV4-2, with 9 bases aligning to TRBD2. The CDR3 has 16 amino acids. The ends lost 3 bases at V and 3 bases at J; junction bases unmatched: 6. In germline, CDR1 is LGHNA, CDR2 YNFKEQ. CDR3 in DNA: TGTGCCAGCAGCCATACCGGGACTAGCAACTACAATGAGCAGTTCTTC. Translated, it gives CASSHTGTSNYNEQFF.

In this sample, this clone turned up a few times. This chain links TRBV5-1 with TRBJ1-3; 9 bases align to TRBD1. The CDR3 length is 19 residues. V gave up 3 bases and J gave up 2 bases; unmatched junction bases: 15. CDR1 is SGHRS, CDR2 YFSETQ, per germline. Here the CDR3 DNA reads TGCGCCAGCAGCTCCCGGGGACCATCCGGGACAGGGACTGGAAACACCATATATTTT. Translation: CASSSRGPSGTGTGNTIYF.

The chain links TRBV6-1 to TRBJ2-1; 9 bases fit TRBD1. The J segment lost 9 bases and the V segment lost 1 base, leaving 7 bases of the junction unmatched. Germline V gene sequence: CDR1 MNHNS, CDR2 SASEGT. The length of the CDR3 is 15 residues. CDR3 loop: CASSEGQGDLGEQFF. CDR3 nucleotide sequence: TGTGCCAGCAGTGAAGGACAGGGGGATCTTGGTGAGCAGTTCTTC.

V gene TRBV28 combines with J gene TRBJ1-5, with 10 positions matching TRBD1. The CDR3 covers 14 residues. Germline trimming cut 6 bases from V and 3 bases from J; bases unmatched to any gene: 2. The germline V gene encodes CDR1 MDHEN and CDR2 SYDVKM. Here the CDR3 DNA reads TGTGCCAGCAGGGACAGGGGGGACAATCAGCCCCAGCATTTT. Translated, it gives CASRDRGDNQPQHF.

This chain joins TRBV30 and TRBJ1-5; maybe TRBD1 (5 bases). Between the trimmed V and J ends, which lost 4 bases and 2 bases, there was a span of 12 bases. CDR3 length equals 14 residues. The germline CDR1 and CDR2 sequences are GTSNPN and SVGIG (reference sequence). The CDR3: CAWTRRGGNQPQHF. The CDR3 DNA follows: TGTGCCTGGACGAGGAGGGGTGGCAATCAGCCCCAGCATTTT.

J is TRBJ1-5 and V is TRBV19; TRBD1 is a possible D gene (5 bases). CDR3 length equals 15 residues. Per the germline V gene, CDR1 is LNHDA and CDR2 is SQIVND (reference sequence). V was shortened by 5 bases and J by 2 bases, with 13 bases between the two germline ends. CDR3 sequence (DNA): TGTGCCAGTAGTGGTTCGTTCAGGGGCAATCAGCCCCAGCATTTT. Protein product: CASSGSFRGNQPQHF.

This clone was counted between two and nine times. One end of the junction is discordant with germline, which a read error may explain. The DNA of the CDR3 is TGCAGCGTTGAGTATCTAGCCAAAAACAGTCAGTACTTC. Translation gives CSVEYLAKNSQYF. This chain connects TRBV29-1 to TRBJ2-4; weak D call: TRBD2 (5 bases). The germline CDR1 and CDR2 sequences are SQVTM and ANQGSEA. The CDR3 runs 13 residues.

This chain joins TRBV19 and TRBJ1-2, with D tentatively TRBD1 (6 bases). V lost 9 bases, J lost 2 bases, and 13 bases lay in between. The CDR3 has 13 amino acids. The germline V gene has CDR1 LNHDA and CDR2 SQIVND (reference sequence). The DNA of the CDR3 is TGTGCCAGCCTAAGGGACAAAAACTATGGCTACACCTTC. Translation gives CASLRDKNYGYTF.

The CDR3 DNA sequence: TGTGCCAGCAGCGCAGGGACAGGCCGCACAGATACGCAGTATTTT. This codes for CASSAGTGRTDTQYF. V gene TRBV2 combines with J gene TRBJ2-3, with 8 bases aligning to TRBD1. The CDR3 consists of 15 residues. Unmatched junction bases numbered 6, after V lost 6 bases and J lost 1 base. Per the germline V gene, CDR1 is SNHLY and CDR2 is FYNNEI.